This record covers a single T cell receptor beta chain. TCRdb's copy holds only in-frame clones and misses some; the assay was immunoSEQ multiplex PCR. This sample has around 100,000 clones, with more than 85% found just once. These data come from a study of blood T cell repertoires in COVID-19. The overall study: Italy, Spain and the United States were the sources of the convalescent and acute COVID-19 samples. PBMCs, B-cell-depleted T cells, or T cells provided the cDNA or gDNA that made up the material.

Germline V gene sequence: CDR1 LGHDT, CDR2 YNNKEL (reference sequence). The CDR3 runs to 16 residues. The ends lost 1 base at V and 7 bases at J; junction bases unmatched: 9. The sequence came from a man aged 50 to 60 with active COVID-19. Sequenced: peripheral blood. The chain joins TRBV3-1 (or the pseudogene TRBV3-2) to TRBJ2-1, with 8 bases lining up with TRBD1. The CDR3 DNA sequence: TGTGCCAGCAGCCAAGCTGGACAGGGAATGAGGAATGAGCAGTTCTTC. Protein sequence: CASSQAGQGMRNEQFF.